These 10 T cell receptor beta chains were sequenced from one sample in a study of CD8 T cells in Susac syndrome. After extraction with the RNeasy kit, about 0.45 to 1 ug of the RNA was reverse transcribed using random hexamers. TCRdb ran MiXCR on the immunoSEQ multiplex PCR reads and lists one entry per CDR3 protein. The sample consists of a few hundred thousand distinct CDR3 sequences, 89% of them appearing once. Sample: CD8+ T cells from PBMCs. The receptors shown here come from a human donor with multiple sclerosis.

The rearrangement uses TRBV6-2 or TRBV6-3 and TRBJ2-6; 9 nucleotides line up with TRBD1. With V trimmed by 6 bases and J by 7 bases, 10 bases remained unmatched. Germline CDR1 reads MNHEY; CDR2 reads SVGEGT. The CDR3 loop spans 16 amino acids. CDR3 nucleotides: TGTGCCAGCAGCTCTACGGGGACAGGGAGAGCCAACGTCCTGACTTTC. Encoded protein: CASSSTGTGRANVLTF.

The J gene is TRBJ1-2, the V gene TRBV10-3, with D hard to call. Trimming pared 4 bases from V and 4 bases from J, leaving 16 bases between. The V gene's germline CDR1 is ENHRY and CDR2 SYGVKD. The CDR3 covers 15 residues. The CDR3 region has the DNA TGTGCCATCAGTGTCGGAGGCCCCCCTATCTATGGCTACACCTTC. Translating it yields CAISVGGPPIYGYTF.

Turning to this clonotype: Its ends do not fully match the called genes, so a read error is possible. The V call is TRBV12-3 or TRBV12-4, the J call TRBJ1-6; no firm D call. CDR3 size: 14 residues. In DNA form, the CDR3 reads TGTGCCAGCAGCCAAGGACTTTTTTTTTCACCCCACCACTTT. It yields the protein CASSQGLFFSPHHF.

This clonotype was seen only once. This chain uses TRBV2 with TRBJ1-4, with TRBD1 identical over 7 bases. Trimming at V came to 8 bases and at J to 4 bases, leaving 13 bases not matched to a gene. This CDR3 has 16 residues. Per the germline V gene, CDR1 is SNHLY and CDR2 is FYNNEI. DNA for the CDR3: TGTGCCAGCCTTGAACAGGAGGGGGCGGTTAATGAAAAACTGTTTTTT. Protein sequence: CASLEQEGAVNEKLFF. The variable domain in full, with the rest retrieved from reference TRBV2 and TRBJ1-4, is EPEVTQTPSHQVTQMGQEVILRCVPISNHLYFYWYRQILGQKVEFLVSFYNNEISEKSEIFDDQFSVERPDGSNFTLKIRSTKLEDSAMYFCASLEQEGAVNEKLFFGSGTQLSVL.

The CDR3 sequence is CSARGKGLANEQYF. CDR3 DNA sequence: TGCAGTGCTAGAGGAAAGGGACTAGCGAACGAGCAGTACTTC. The chain uses TRBV20-1 and TRBJ2-7; TRBD2 matches 10 bases. The CDR3 has 14 amino acids. Germline CDR1 is DFQATT and CDR2 is SNEGSKA (reference sequence). With V trimmed by 1 base and J by 5 bases, 5 bases remained unmatched.

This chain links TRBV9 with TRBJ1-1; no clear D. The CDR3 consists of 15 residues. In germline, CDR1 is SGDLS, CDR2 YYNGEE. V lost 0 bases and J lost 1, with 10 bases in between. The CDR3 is CASSVDPDANTEAFF. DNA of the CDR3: TGTGCCAGCAGCGTAGACCCCGATGCGAACACTGAAGCTTTCTTT.

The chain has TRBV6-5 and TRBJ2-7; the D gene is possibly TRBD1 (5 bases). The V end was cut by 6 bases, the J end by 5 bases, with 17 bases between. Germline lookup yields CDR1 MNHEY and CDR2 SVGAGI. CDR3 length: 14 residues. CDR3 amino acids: CASRMAQELDEQYF. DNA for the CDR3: TGTGCCAGCAGGATGGCACAGGAGCTGGACGAGCAGTACTTC.

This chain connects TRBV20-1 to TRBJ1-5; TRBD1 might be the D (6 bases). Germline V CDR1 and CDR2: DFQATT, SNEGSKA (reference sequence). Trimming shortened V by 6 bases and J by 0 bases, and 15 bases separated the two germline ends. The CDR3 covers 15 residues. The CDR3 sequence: CSAPPDRNSNQPQHF. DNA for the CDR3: TGCAGTGCACCCCCGGACAGAAATAGCAATCAGCCCCAGCATTTT.

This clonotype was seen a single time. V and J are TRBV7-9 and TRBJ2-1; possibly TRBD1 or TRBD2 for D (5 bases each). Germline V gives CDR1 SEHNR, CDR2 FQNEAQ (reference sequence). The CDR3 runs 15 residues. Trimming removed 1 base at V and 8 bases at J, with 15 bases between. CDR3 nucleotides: TGTGCCAGCAGCTTAGGACACGGGACGAGCGATGAGCAGTTCTTC. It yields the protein CASSLGHGTSDEQFF.

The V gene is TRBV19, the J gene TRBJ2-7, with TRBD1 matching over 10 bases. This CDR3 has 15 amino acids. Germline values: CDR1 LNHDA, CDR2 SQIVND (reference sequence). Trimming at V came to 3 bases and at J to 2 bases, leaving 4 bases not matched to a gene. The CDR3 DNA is TGTGCCAGTAGTATTGGGACAGGGGTTACCTACGAGCAGTACTTC. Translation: CASSIGTGVTYEQYF.